This entry features one T cell receptor (beta chain) sequence. This entry belongs to a study of response to subunit inactivated influenza vaccine. TCRdb recomputed calls from the RT-PCR reads with MiXCR, one row per CDR3 protein. The data show some 540,000 distinct CDR3 sequences, under 25% seen once. Trimming removed 5 bases from V and 5 bases from J, with 13 bases in between. CDR1 and CDR2 (germline): SEHNR, FQNEAQ (reference sequence). The CDR3 covers 15 residues. Separately, the same data were catalogued under a study of T cells expressing NK-cell markers. That work adds: 5'RACE template switching with UMIs produced the TCR beta cDNA. Repertoires of TCR beta were obtained from T cells sorted as CD3+CD56+NKG2C+, CD3+CD56+NKG2C- and CD3+CD56-NKG2C+. Once again these clonotypes came out on top in the CD3+CD56-NKG2C+ fraction of four donors.

This chain links TRBV7-9 with TRBJ1-6; tentative D call: TRBD1 (6 bases). This sequence was found in a man aged 50 or older who received an inactivated influenza vaccine. Sequenced material: CD4+ T cells sorted from PBMCs, taken 11 to 12 days after vaccination. CDR3 nucleotide sequence: TGTGCCAGCAGCATTGGGACACTTAATAATTCACCCCTCCACTTT. This encodes CASSIGTLNNSPLHF.